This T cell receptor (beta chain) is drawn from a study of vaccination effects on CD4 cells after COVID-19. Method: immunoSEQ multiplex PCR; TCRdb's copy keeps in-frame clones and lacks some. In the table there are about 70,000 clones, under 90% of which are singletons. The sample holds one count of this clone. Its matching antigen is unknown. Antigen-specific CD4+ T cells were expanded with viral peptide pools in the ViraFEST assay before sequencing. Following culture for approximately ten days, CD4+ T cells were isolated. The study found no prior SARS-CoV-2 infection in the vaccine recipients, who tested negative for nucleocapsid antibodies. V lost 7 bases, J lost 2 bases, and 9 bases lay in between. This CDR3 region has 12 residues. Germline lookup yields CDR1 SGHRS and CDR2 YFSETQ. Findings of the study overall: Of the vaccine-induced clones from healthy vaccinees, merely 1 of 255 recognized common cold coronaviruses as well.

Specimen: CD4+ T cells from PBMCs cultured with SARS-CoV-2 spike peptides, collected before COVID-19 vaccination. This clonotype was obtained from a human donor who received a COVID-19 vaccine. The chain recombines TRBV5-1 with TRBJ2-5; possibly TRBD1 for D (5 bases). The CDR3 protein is CASHRQQETQYF. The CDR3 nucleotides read TGCGCCAGCCATCGACAGCAAGAGACCCAGTACTTC.